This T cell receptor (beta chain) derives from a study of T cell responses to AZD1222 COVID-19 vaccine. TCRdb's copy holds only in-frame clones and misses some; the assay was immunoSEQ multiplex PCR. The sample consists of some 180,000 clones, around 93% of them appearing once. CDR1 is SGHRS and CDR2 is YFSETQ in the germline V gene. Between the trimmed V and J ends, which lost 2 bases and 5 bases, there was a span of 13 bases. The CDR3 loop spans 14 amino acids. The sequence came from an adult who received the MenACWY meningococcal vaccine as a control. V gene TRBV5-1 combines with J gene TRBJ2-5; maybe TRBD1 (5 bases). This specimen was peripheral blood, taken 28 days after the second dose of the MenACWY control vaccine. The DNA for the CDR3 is TGCGCCAGCAGCTTCCAGGGCCTCCGGGAGACCCAGTACTTC. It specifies CASSFQGLRETQYF.